The 17 T cell receptor beta chains below all came from one sample that was sequenced in a study of cytomegalovirus exposure and HLA in healthy donors. 13 Jbeta primers and 60 Vbeta primers were used for the PCR. Assay: immunoSEQ multiplex PCR; the TCRdb copy retains only in-frame clones and omits some. The table lists 100,000 or so clones, 70% to 75% of them singletons. Sequencing used PBMCs. The receptors shown here come from a man aged 40-49 years in good health and CMV-seronegative.

The V call is TRBV15, the J call TRBJ1-2; D is uncertain. V lost 0 bases and J 4 bases, leaving 6 bases between the germline ends. Germline V gene sequence: CDR1 LNHNV, CDR2 YYDKDF (reference sequence). CDR3 length equals 13 residues. The CDR3 protein is CATSRDTGYGYTF. The DNA for the CDR3 is TGTGCCACCAGCAGAGACACGGGCTATGGCTACACCTTC. Filled out from reference TRBV15 and TRBJ1-2, the complete variable domain reads DAMVIQNPRYQVTQFGKPVTLSCSQTLNHNVMYWYQQKSSQAPKLLFHYYDKDFNNEADTPDNFQSRRPNTSFCFLDIRSPGLGDTAMYLCATSRDTGYGYTFGSGTRLTVV.

The V and J genes are TRBV9 and TRBJ2-3, with TRBD1 identical over 7 bases. J lost 5 bases, V lost 0 bases, and 9 bases had no gene match. Germline V gives CDR1 SGDLS, CDR2 YYNGEE. This CDR3 has 16 amino acids. The DNA of the CDR3 is TGTGCCAGCAGCGTAGGAGGGACAGCTTCCCGAGATACGCAGTATTTT. Encoded protein: CASSVGGTASRDTQYF.

This rearrangement joins TRBV2 to TRBJ2-1; 7 bases are shared with TRBD2. In germline, CDR1 is SNHLY, CDR2 FYNNEI. This CDR3 has 11 residues. V gave up 6 bases and J gave up 9 bases; unmatched junction bases: 2. Written as DNA, the CDR3 is TGTGCCAGCAGACTAGCGCCTGAGCAGTTCTTC. It yields the protein CASRLAPEQFF. The entire variable domain, with the rest obtained from reference TRBV2 and TRBJ2-1, is as follows: EPEVTQTPSHQVTQMGQEVILRCVPISNHLYFYWYRQILGQKVEFLVSFYNNEISEKSEIFDDQFSVERPDGSNFTLKIRSTKLEDSAMYFCASRLAPEQFFGPGTRLTVL.

The chain joins TRBV2 to TRBJ2-7; 8 bases are a match to TRBD1. In germline, CDR1 is SNHLY, CDR2 FYNNEI. The junction had 5 bases not matched to a gene; V was cut back by 3 bases and J by 4 bases. There are 14 residues in the CDR3. CDR3 protein: CASSDPRTGYEQYF. Written as DNA, the CDR3 is TGTGCCAGCAGTGACCCCCGGACAGGGTACGAGCAGTACTTC.

The chain is built from TRBV5-5 and TRBJ1-1; D perhaps matches TRBD1 (6 bases). The germline V gene has CDR1 SGHKS and CDR2 YYEKEE (reference sequence). This CDR3 has 14 amino acids. V shed 4 bases and J shed 1 base, with 11 bases lying between them. Written as DNA, the CDR3 is TGTGCCAGCAGCCCCAGACAGGAGAACACTGAAGCTTTCTTT. Its translation: CASSPRQENTEAFF.

V is TRBV5-4 and J is TRBJ2-5, with D perhaps TRBD2 (5 bases). This CDR3 contains 16 residues. Germline V gene lookup returns CDR1 SGHNT and CDR2 YYREEE (reference sequence). The germline V and J ends were trimmed by 3 bases and 3 bases, with 18 bases remaining between them. CDR3 protein: CASSSGFRGSKETQYF. CDR3 sequence (DNA): TGTGCCAGCAGCTCGGGCTTTCGCGGGTCTAAAGAGACCCAGTACTTC.

The V call is TRBV28, the J call TRBJ2-7; no clear D. The CDR3 is made up of 14 amino acids. Germline V CDR1 and CDR2: MDHEN, SYDVKM. V shed 3 bases and J shed 2 bases, with 11 bases lying between them. The CDR3 is CASSFPGPTYEQYF. In DNA, the CDR3 is TGTGCCAGCAGTTTCCCGGGTCCTACCTACGAGCAGTACTTC.

This chain uses TRBV10-3 with TRBJ2-5; TRBD2 might be the D (5 bases). The V end was cut by 0 bases, the J end by 5 bases, with 10 bases between. CDR3 length equals 14 residues. The germline V gene encodes CDR1 ENHRY and CDR2 SYGVKD. The DNA for the CDR3 is TGTGCCATCAGTGAGTCTTTCACGGGGGAGACCCAGTACTTC. It is translated as CAISESFTGETQYF.

This clone was detected only a few times. The J gene is TRBJ2-7, the V gene TRBV28, with 10 positions matching TRBD1. The CDR3 length is 17 residues. Germline loops: CDR1 MDHEN, CDR2 SYDVKM. Trimming removed 3 bases from V and 2 bases from J; junction bases left unmatched: 10. This CDR3 is CASSFPQGQGRAYEQYF. DNA for the CDR3: TGTGCCAGCAGTTTCCCGCAGGGACAGGGGAGGGCCTACGAGCAGTACTTC. Supplemented by reference TRBV28 and TRBJ2-7, the full variable domain reads DVKVTQSSRYLVKRTGEKVFLECVQDMDHENMFWYRQDPGLGLRLIYFSYDVKMKEKGDIPEGYSVSREKKERFSLILESASTNQTSMYLCASSFPQGQGRAYEQYFGPGTRLTVT.

The table lists this clone with a few counts. The chain recombines TRBV7-9 with TRBJ1-4, with TRBD1 identical over 9 bases. The trim removed 5 bases at V and 7 bases at J, leaving 5 bases unmatched. This CDR3 region has 14 residues. CDR1 is SEHNR and CDR2 is FQNEAQ in the germline V gene (reference sequence). The DNA for the CDR3 is TGTGCCAGCAGCATTACAGGGGGCGGTGAAAAACTGTTTTTT. Residues: CASSITGGGEKLFF.

There are a few counts of this clone. This chain joins TRBV4-2 and TRBJ2-2; 10 nucleotides align to TRBD1. This CDR3 spans 17 amino acids. The trim removed 1 base at V and 6 bases at J, leaving 8 bases unmatched. Germline V gene lookup returns CDR1 LGHNA and CDR2 YNFKEQ. The CDR3 here is CASSQVEGTGVPGELFF. The DNA of the CDR3 is TGTGCCAGCAGCCAAGTAGAAGGGACAGGGGTCCCCGGGGAGCTGTTTTTT.

This clone appeared a few times. This chain connects TRBV5-1 to TRBJ1-5; D is uncertain. Germline CDR1 and CDR2: SGHRS and YFSETQ. The CDR3 spans 13 residues. The ends were cut back, 0 bases at V and 4 bases at J, with 5 bases in the middle. CDR3 region: CASSLEANQPQHF. As DNA, the CDR3 is TGCGCCAGCAGCTTGGAAGCTAATCAGCCCCAGCATTTT.

This chain links TRBV7-8 with TRBJ2-3, with 8 bases fitting TRBD2. The CDR3 has 16 residues. Trimming removed 5 bases from V and 3 bases from J; junction bases left unmatched: 10. The germline gives CDR1 SGHVS, CDR2 FQNEAQ. CDR3 coding DNA: TGTGCCAGCAGCCCTCGTAGGACTAGCCAGACAGATACGCAGTATTTT. This gives the protein CASSPRRTSQTDTQYF.

This clone was found a few times. The chain's CDR3 is CANGLGTGRVWPQHF. CDR3 sequence (DNA): TGTGCCAATGGGCTCGGGACAGGGAGGGTTTGGCCCCAGCATTTT. The chain has TRBV6-1 and TRBJ1-5; 9 bases agree with TRBD1. The CDR3 has 15 residues. Germline lookup yields CDR1 MNHNS and CDR2 SASEGT. J lost 9 bases, V lost 10 bases, and 16 bases had no gene match.

This clone has ten or more counts. The chain carries TRBV5-4 and TRBJ1-2, with unresolved D. Trimming stripped 4 bases from V and 4 bases from J, with 8 bases between. This CDR3 has 12 amino acids. The germline gives CDR1 SGHNT, CDR2 YYREEE (reference sequence). The CDR3 bases are TGTGCCAGCAGCACGGGAGCCTATGGCTACACCTTC. Translation: CASSTGAYGYTF. The full variable domain, rest sourced from reference TRBV5-4 and TRBJ1-2, is ETGVTQSPTHLIKTRGQQVTLRCSSQSGHNTVSWYQQALGQGPQFIFQYYREEENGRGNFPPRFSGLQFPNYSSELNVNALELDDSALYLCASSTGAYGYTFGSGTRLTVV.

V is TRBV2 and J is TRBJ1-1, with 7 positions matching TRBD1. Germline V gene lookup returns CDR1 SNHLY and CDR2 FYNNEI. Trimming cost V 4 bases and J 0 bases; bases outside gene matches: 5. The CDR3 has 15 residues. The CDR3 here is CASSVTGDMNTEAFF. DNA of the CDR3: TGTGCCAGCAGTGTCACAGGGGACATGAACACTGAAGCTTTCTTT.

This chain links TRBV5-6 with TRBJ2-1, with TRBD1 identical over 10 bases. Germline values: CDR1 SGHDT, CDR2 YYEEEE. This CDR3 spans 15 amino acids. V shed 4 bases, J shed 8 bases, and the junction held 9 bases outside the gene matches. CDR3 sequence (DNA): TGTGCCAGCAGCCCAAGGACAGGGGGGTCCGATGAGCAGTTCTTC. Protein: CASSPRTGGSDEQFF.